This TCR beta chain was captured by sequencing in a study of blood T cells in healthy people across ages. This clonotype was observed many times. Sample-barcoded 5' priming and a J-beta primer mix drove a second PCR of roughly 6 to 12 cycles. With 12 random nucleotides, a template-switch adaptor tagged each individual cDNA molecule. TCRdb used MiXCR to reprocess the 5' RACE reads, holding one entry per CDR3 protein. The sample has 850,000 to 950,000 distinct CDR3 sequences, 29% seen once. V shed 0 bases and J 6 bases; nucleotides not matched to a gene: 4. This CDR3 contains 15 residues. Germline CDR1 LNHDA, CDR2 SQIVND (reference sequence).

Source material: blood. The genes are TRBV19 and TRBJ2-1; the match to TRBD2 covers 8 bases. This receptor was taken from a woman at least 80 years old in good health. DNA of the CDR3: TGTGCCAGTAGTATAGACGGGGGGGTAGCCAATGAGCAGTTCTTC. Its translation is CASSIDGGVANEQFF.